A single sample gave rise to the 23 T cell receptor beta chains below, sequenced in a study of blood T cell repertoires in COVID-19. TCRdb keeps only in-frame clones here, not all; method: immunoSEQ multiplex PCR. The data contain 230,000 or so clones, under 90% of them seen just once; the ten biggest clones take up just under 20%. Sample: peripheral blood. These receptors originate from a man in his thirties or forties with active or convalescent COVID-19.

This clone occurred once. This chain joins TRBV10-1 and TRBJ1-1, with 8 bases that match TRBD1. The junction had 26 bases not matched to a gene; V was cut back by 6 bases and J by 5 bases. Germline V gene sequence: CDR1 WNHNN, CDR2 SYGVQD (reference sequence). The CDR3 spans 20 residues. The CDR3 DNA reads as TGCGCCAGCAGGATATGGTTATCGGGGGGACAGGCTAAAGGACGGACTGAAGCTTTCTTT. The encoded protein is CASRIWLSGGQAKGRTEAFF.

V and J are TRBV11-3 and TRBJ2-1, with 7 bases lining up with TRBD2. Per the germline V gene, CDR1 is SGHNT and CDR2 is YENEEA. With V trimmed by 2 bases and J by 6 bases, 10 bases remained unmatched. The CDR3 totals 16 residues. Here the CDR3 DNA reads TGTGCCAGCAGCTTATCCAGGCCGGGGGGTGGCAATGAGCAGTTCTTC. The encoded protein is CASSLSRPGGGNEQFF.

The V gene is TRBV28, the J gene TRBJ1-5; no definite D call. Germline CDR1 is MDHEN and CDR2 is SYDVKM. The CDR3 totals 14 residues. V was cut by 5 bases and J by 0 bases, with 8 bases left in between. The CDR3 spells CASSAGDSNQPQHF. CDR3 DNA: TGTGCCAGCAGTGCGGGCGATAGCAATCAGCCCCAGCATTTT. The variable domain in full, completed from reference TRBV28 and TRBJ1-5, reads DVKVTQSSRYLVKRTGEKVFLECVQDMDHENMFWYRQDPGLGLRLIYFSYDVKMKEKGDIPEGYSVSREKKERFSLILESASTNQTSMYLCASSAGDSNQPQHFGDGTRLSIL.

The chain links TRBV6-1 to TRBJ2-7, with a tentative D call TRBD2 (6 bases). The CDR3 loop spans 15 amino acids. Trimming pared 2 bases from V and 5 bases from J, leaving 16 bases between. The germline gives CDR1 MNHNS, CDR2 SASEGT. The CDR3 DNA is TGTGCCAGCAGTGAACCACGTGCGGGACTCCACGAGCAGTACTTC. Residues: CASSEPRAGLHEQYF.

This clone was observed once. The gene calls are TRBV30 and TRBJ2-5; D is perhaps TRBD1 (7 bases). The length of the CDR3 is 11 residues. Germline CDR1 is GTSNPN and CDR2 is SVGIG (reference sequence). V was shortened by 4 bases and J by 9 bases, with 12 bases between the two germline ends. This CDR3 is CAWTDRRAQYF. The CDR3 DNA follows: TGTGCCTGGACGGACAGGAGGGCCCAGTACTTC.

The chain couples TRBV30 to TRBJ2-5; 10 bases fit TRBD2. Looked up from germline, CDR1 is GTSNPN and CDR2 is SVGIG (reference sequence). The length of the CDR3 is 17 residues. V was clipped by 0 bases and J by 4 bases; unmatched bases: 11. In DNA form, the CDR3 reads TGTGCCTGGAGTGTACAAACAGCGGGGGGGGCGGGAGAGACCCAGTACTTC. It is translated as CAWSVQTAGGAGETQYF.

The chain employs TRBV12-2 and TRBJ2-3; the table's D call, TRBD2, has no DNA check behind it. TRBV12-2 is marked as a pseudogene. CDR3 length: 16 residues. CDR3 DNA sequence: TGTGCAAGTCGCCCCCGACTAGTAGGATGGGCGGATACGCAGTATTTT. Its translation is CASRPRLVGWADTQYF.

This clone was recorded only once. The chain is built from TRBV7-9 and TRBJ1-1; D might be TRBD1 (5 bases). The germline gives CDR1 SEHNR, CDR2 FQNEAQ (reference sequence). The CDR3 totals 14 residues. V lost 1 base to trimming and J lost 6 bases, with 12 bases between them. In nucleotides, the CDR3 is TGTGCCAGCAGCTTAGGTGGAGGGGTACCTGAAGCTTTCTTT. Translated: CASSLGGGVPEAFF.

The chain couples TRBV25-1 to TRBJ2-2, with 10 bases lining up with TRBD2. CDR1 is MGHDK, CDR2 SYGVNS, per germline. The CDR3 runs to 17 residues. The V segment lost 3 bases and the J segment 5 bases; nucleotides outside the gene matches: 9. This CDR3 is CASSEVRLAGETGELFF. The CDR3 DNA follows: TGTGCCAGCAGTGAGGTACGCCTAGCGGGGGAAACCGGGGAGCTGTTTTTT.

The V and J genes are TRBV28 and TRBJ1-1, with a weak D call TRBD1 (5 bases). V lost 3 bases, J lost 6 bases, and 11 bases lay in between. This CDR3 region has 13 residues. From germline, CDR1 is MDHEN and CDR2 SYDVKM. The CDR3, as DNA: TGTGCCAGCAGTTTTGACAGTCTGCCTGAAGCTTTCTTT. Encoded protein: CASSFDSLPEAFF.

The chain uses TRBV5-5 and TRBJ1-1, with D unresolved. V lost 6 bases, J lost 4 bases, and 16 bases lay in between. CDR1 and CDR2 from the germline V gene are SGHKS and YYEKEE (reference sequence). The CDR3 is made up of 14 amino acids. The CDR3 DNA follows: TGTGCCAGCACCACTTGGTACGGTGGCACTGAAGCTTTCTTT. This gives the protein CASTTWYGGTEAFF.

For this clone: The junction departs from germline at one end; a sequencing error may be responsible. The rearrangement uses TRBV7-7 and TRBJ2-5, with D perhaps TRBD1 (6 bases). The CDR3 consists of 14 residues. Per germline, CDR1 SSHAT and CDR2 FNYEAQ (reference sequence). The CDR3 loop is CASSLALQGETQYF. The CDR3, as DNA: TGTGCTAGCAGCTTAGCGCTTCAGGGGGAGACCCAGTACTTC.

The chain has TRBV4-3 and TRBJ2-5; 7 bases are shared with TRBD2. This CDR3 contains 16 residues. The V gene end was trimmed by 0 bases and the J gene end by 1 base; junction bases not matched to a gene: 5. Germline CDR1 LGHNA, CDR2 YSLEER. The CDR3 DNA follows: TGCGCCAGCAGCCAAGAGACGCGGGGGATCCAAGAGACCCAGTACTTC. It is translated as CASSQETRGIQETQYF.

V is TRBV5-1 and J is TRBJ2-3, with D maybe TRBD2 (5 bases). Germline V gene lookup returns CDR1 SGHRS and CDR2 YFSETQ. V lost 5 bases, J lost 0 bases, and 10 bases lay in between. The CDR3 consists of 14 residues. As DNA, the CDR3 is TGCGCCAGCAGAGAGGGCCAGAGCACAGATACGCAGTATTTT. This translates into CASREGQSTDTQYF.

The chain carries TRBV5-1 and TRBJ2-2; D unclear. The CDR3 is 15 amino acids. Germline V gene data show CDR1 as SGHRS and CDR2 as YFSETQ. V lost 3 bases and J 6 bases, leaving 15 bases between the germline ends. In nucleotides, the CDR3 is TGCGCCAGCAGCTGGGCGAGAGCTTCATCCGGGGAGCTGTTTTTT. Translation gives CASSWARASSGELFF.

The rearrangement uses TRBV7-9 and TRBJ2-3; 10 bases line up with TRBD2. Germline CDR1 is SEHNR and CDR2 is FQNEAQ (reference sequence). This CDR3 spans 19 amino acids. V trimming: 0 bases; J trimming: 4 bases; junction bases outside the gene matches: 13. The CDR3 sequence is CASSLALWGASGGADTQYF. The CDR3 DNA is TGTGCCAGCAGCTTAGCGCTCTGGGGGGCTAGCGGGGGAGCAGATACGCAGTATTTT.

The chain is built from TRBV7-9 and TRBJ1-4, with D possibly being TRBD1 (5 bases). Deletions cut 4 bases from V and 7 bases from J, with 13 bases between. Germline assignment: CDR1 SEHNR and CDR2 FQNEAQ (reference sequence). This CDR3 region has 14 residues. CDR3 residues: CASSSPRGSEKLFF. In DNA form, the CDR3 reads TGTGCCAGCAGCTCCCCCCGGGGGAGTGAAAAACTGTTTTTT.

This chain links TRBV28 with TRBJ1-5; D may be TRBD1 (5 bases). The CDR3 is made up of 15 amino acids. Germline lookup yields CDR1 MDHEN and CDR2 SYDVKM. Trimming removed 6 bases from V and 6 bases from J, with 18 bases in between. The CDR3: CASRSGGGRGQPQHF. CDR3 sequence (DNA): TGTGCCAGCAGGTCTGGTGGGGGGAGGGGTCAGCCCCAGCATTTT.

The gene calls are TRBV12-5 and TRBJ1-2; D is possibly TRBD1 (5 bases). This CDR3 spans 13 amino acids. V was shortened by 1 base and J by 2 bases, with 5 bases between the two germline ends. Germline lookup yields CDR1 LGHNT and CDR2 FRNRAP. The CDR3 reads CASGLGTNYGYTF. CDR3 sequence (DNA): TGTGCTAGTGGTTTGGGGACAAACTATGGCTACACCTTC.

CDR3 DNA sequence: TGCGCCAGCAGCCCCACCTCATCCAGGTTCTACAATGAGCAGTTCTTC. As protein: CASSPTSSRFYNEQFF. This chain joins TRBV5-1 and TRBJ2-1; D call uncertain. Trimming stripped 4 bases from V and 3 bases from J, with 17 bases between. The germline CDR1 and CDR2 sequences are SGHRS and YFSETQ. The CDR3 sequence is 16 residues long.

This rearrangement joins TRBV7-2 to TRBJ2-1; 11 nucleotides agree with TRBD2. Per germline, CDR1 SGHTA and CDR2 FQGNSA. This CDR3 is built from 16 residues. V was clipped by 5 bases and J by 9 bases; unmatched bases: 12. In DNA, the CDR3 is TGTGCCAGCAGCCCCCATGGTAGCGGGAGGGCCACTGAGCAGTTCTTC. It is translated as CASSPHGSGRATEQFF.

The chain couples TRBV18 to TRBJ1-1; D remains ambiguous. V was shortened by 3 bases and J by 7 bases, with 18 bases between the two germline ends. CDR3 size: 15 residues. CDR1 and CDR2 (germline): KGHSH, LQKENI. The CDR3: CASSPIESPRVEAFF. Written as DNA, the CDR3 is TGTGCCAGCTCACCCATTGAGTCGCCGCGAGTTGAAGCTTTCTTT.

The chain couples TRBV5-1 to TRBJ2-1; the match to TRBD1 covers 8 bases. CDR1 is SGHRS, CDR2 YFSETQ, per germline. V trimming: 3 bases; J trimming: 3 bases; junction bases outside the gene matches: 8. The CDR3 totals 16 residues. CDR3 nucleotides: TGCGCCAGCAGCTGGACGACAGGGGTGATCTACAATGAGCAGTTCTTC. It codes for CASSWTTGVIYNEQFF.